These T cell receptor beta chains were read from a single sample in a study of shared clonotypes between healthy human individuals. Using immunoSEQ multiplex PCR, the repertoire was profiled, and TCRdb retains in-frame clones only, with some absent. The sample has 760,000 or so clones, about 97% seen once. Sequenced sample: naive CD8+ T cells sorted from blood. These receptors all come from a young man in good health. Both conserved end residues are part of each CDR3. D genes are given only for firm matches. Clone size is given for some rows only: seen once, a few or many times, or a class if the clone is expanded.

J gene: TRBJ2-1; clone size: .; D gene: .; V gene: TRBV14; CDR3 DNA: TGTGCCAGCAGCCAAACCGGGACTGGTAGGAATGAGCAGTTCTTC; CDR3 protein: CASSQTGTGRNEQFF
J gene: TRBJ2-1; clone size: .; D gene: .; V gene: TRBV18; CDR3 DNA: TGTGCCAGCTCACCCTTGGACACGGTCAATGAGCAGTTCTTC; CDR3 protein: CASSPLDTVNEQFF
J gene: TRBJ1-5; clone size: .; D gene: .; V gene: TRBV27; CDR3 DNA: TGTGCCAGCAGTTTATCACCGGGGAGCAATCAGCCCCAGCATTTT; CDR3 protein: CASSLSPGSNQPQHF
J gene: TRBJ2-3; clone size: .; D gene: .; V gene: TRBV27; CDR3 DNA: TGTGCCAGCCTCCCGTTTAGCGGCCCCACAGATACGCAGTATTTT; CDR3 protein: CASLPFSGPTDTQYF
J gene: TRBJ1-1; clone size: .; D gene: TRBD1; V gene: TRBV27; CDR3 DNA: TGTGCCAGCGGGACAGGCGCCCCGATGAACACTGAAGCTTTCTTT; CDR3 protein: CASGTGAPMNTEAFF
J gene: TRBJ2-5; clone size: .; D gene: .; V gene: TRBV7-8; CDR3 DNA: TGTGCCAGCAGCCCTCGGAGAACTAAAGTCCAAGAGACCCAGTACTTC; CDR3 protein: CASSPRRTKVQETQYF
J gene: TRBJ2-1; clone size: .; D gene: TRBD1; V gene: TRBV9; CDR3 DNA: TGTGCCAGCAGCGTGGGACAGGGGGTCAATGAGCAGTTCTTC; CDR3 protein: CASSVGQGVNEQFF
J gene: TRBJ2-7; clone size: .; D gene: TRBD2; V gene: TRBV27; CDR3 DNA: TGTGCCAGCAGCCTAGCGGGGAACCCCCTCTACGAGCAGTACTTC; CDR3 protein: CASSLAGNPLYEQYF
J gene: TRBJ2-2; clone size: .; D gene: .; V gene: TRBV27; CDR3 DNA: TGTGCCAGCAGCCGGGGTTCGTACACCGGGGAGCTGTTTTTT; CDR3 protein: CASSRGSYTGELFF
J gene: TRBJ2-5; clone size: .; D gene: TRBD2; V gene: TRBV5-4; CDR3 DNA: TGTGCCAGCAGCTTCCTCTCGGGAGGGCCGGGGGGAGAGACCCAGTACTTC; CDR3 protein: CASSFLSGGPGGETQYF
J gene: TRBJ2-1; clone size: .; D gene: TRBD2; V gene: TRBV28; CDR3 DNA: TGTGCCAGCGGGGAGACTAGCGGACATTACAATGAGCAGTTCTTC; CDR3 protein: CASGETSGHYNEQFF
J gene: TRBJ2-1; clone size: .; D gene: TRBD2; V gene: TRBV18; CDR3 DNA: TGTGCCAGCTCACCGACCCGGACTAGGGTTAACAATGAGCAGTTCTTC; CDR3 protein: CASSPTRTRVNNEQFF
J gene: TRBJ2-7; clone size: .; D gene: .; V gene: TRBV28; CDR3 DNA: TGTGCCAGCAGTTATTCGGGGGACAGTTACTACGAGCAGTACTTC; CDR3 protein: CASSYSGDSYYEQYF
J gene: TRBJ2-7; clone size: .; D gene: TRBD2; V gene: TRBV6-5; CDR3 DNA: TGTGCCAGCAGTTCTGAGCGGGAGGTTCACGAGCAGTACTTC; CDR3 protein: CASSSEREVHEQYF
J gene: TRBJ2-1; clone size: once; D gene: TRBD1; V gene: TRBV27; CDR3 DNA: TGTGCCAGCAGTTTGTCCAGGGGGAATGAGCAGTTCTTC; CDR3 protein: CASSLSRGNEQFF
J gene: TRBJ1-1; clone size: .; D gene: .; V gene: TRBV5-8; CDR3 DNA: TGTGCCAGCAGCTTGACAGGGATTGGAAGAGGACCTCAAGAAAACACTGAAGCTTTCTTT; CDR3 protein: CASSLTGIGRGPQENTEAFF
J gene: TRBJ2-7; clone size: .; D gene: .; V gene: TRBV9; CDR3 DNA: TGTGCCAGCAGCGCTTCTGGGGGGCTTTACGAGCAGTACTTC; CDR3 protein: CASSASGGLYEQYF
J gene: TRBJ1-2; clone size: .; D gene: TRBD1; V gene: TRBV7-2; CDR3 DNA: TGTGCCAGCAGCTTCGTGACAGGGCAATATGGCTACACCTTC; CDR3 protein: CASSFVTGQYGYTF
J gene: TRBJ2-3; clone size: .; D gene: .; V gene: TRBV7-2; CDR3 DNA: TGTGCCAGCAGCTCGATCGTTACGGGCAGGGATACGCAGTATTTT; CDR3 protein: CASSSIVTGRDTQYF
J gene: TRBJ2-2; clone size: .; D gene: .; V gene: TRBV11-2; CDR3 DNA: TGTGCCAGCAGCTTACCCGGGGGAAACACCGGGGAGCTGTTTTTT; CDR3 protein: CASSLPGGNTGELFF
J gene: TRBJ1-5; clone size: .; D gene: .; V gene: TRBV4-1; CDR3 DNA: TGCGCCAGCAGCCATGAACCGGGGACGAGTAGCAATCAGCCCCAGCATTTT; CDR3 protein: CASSHEPGTSSNQPQHF
J gene: TRBJ1-5; clone size: .; D gene: .; V gene: TRBV7-9; CDR3 DNA: TGTGCCAGCAGCCAAGCATTGGGGCCCCAGCATTTT; CDR3 protein: CASSQALGPQHF
J gene: TRBJ2-3; clone size: few; D gene: .; V gene: TRBV5-6; CDR3 DNA: TGTGCCAGCAGCTTGGCTCAGGGGCTTAGCACAGATACGCAGTATTTT; CDR3 protein: CASSLAQGLSTDTQYF
J gene: TRBJ2-4; clone size: .; D gene: TRBD1; V gene: TRBV7-2; CDR3 DNA: TGTGCCAGCAGCACAACATTTCGGGACAGGGGGCGAAACATTCAGTACTTC; CDR3 protein: CASSTTFRDRGRNIQYF
J gene: TRBJ2-7; clone size: .; D gene: .; V gene: TRBV10-3; CDR3 DNA: TGTGCCATCAGTGATCCCCAGGAGAAAACTTTTACCGACGAGCAGTACTTC; CDR3 protein: CAISDPQEKTFTDEQYF
J gene: TRBJ2-1; clone size: .; D gene: TRBD2; V gene: TRBV27; CDR3 DNA: TGTGCCAGCAGTTCTCGACTAGCGGGAGGGCTGGTGCAGTTCTTC; CDR3 protein: CASSSRLAGGLVQFF
J gene: TRBJ2-1; clone size: .; D gene: .; V gene: TRBV5-1; CDR3 DNA: TGCGCCAGCAGCTTAACCGGGACAAACTACAATGAGCAGTTCTTC; CDR3 protein: CASSLTGTNYNEQFF
J gene: TRBJ2-7; clone size: few; D gene: .; V gene: TRBV6-1; CDR3 DNA: TGTGCCAGCAGTGAAAGCGGCGGACAGATGTCTAAATACGAGCAGTACTTC; CDR3 protein: CASSESGGQMSKYEQYF
J gene: TRBJ1-5; clone size: once; D gene: TRBD1; V gene: TRBV28; CDR3 DNA: TGTGCCAGCAGTTTCGACAGGGACAATCAGCCCCAGCATTTT; CDR3 protein: CASSFDRDNQPQHF
J gene: TRBJ2-1; clone size: .; D gene: TRBD1; V gene: TRBV27; CDR3 DNA: TGTGCCAGCAGCCTCGGGACAGCCAGCTCCTACAATGAGCAGTTCTTC; CDR3 protein: CASSLGTASSYNEQFF
J gene: TRBJ1-4; clone size: once; D gene: .; V gene: TRBV15; CDR3 DNA: TGTGCCACCAGCAGAGGGGAAGGGGAGGAAAAACTGTTTTTT; CDR3 protein: CATSRGEGEEKLFF
J gene: TRBJ2-2; clone size: .; D gene: .; V gene: TRBV7-2; CDR3 DNA: TGTGCCAGCAGCTTCCCAATCTCTTACACCGGGGAGCTGTTTTTT; CDR3 protein: CASSFPISYTGELFF
J gene: TRBJ2-2; clone size: .; D gene: .; V gene: TRBV7-9; CDR3 DNA: TGTGCCACCCGGGGCGTGGAGTACGCGAACACCGGGGAGCTGTTTTTT; CDR3 protein: CATRGVEYANTGELFF
J gene: TRBJ1-2; clone size: .; D gene: .; V gene: TRBV19; CDR3 DNA: TGTGCCAGTAGTATATTTCCATCAGCTAACTATGGCTACACCTTC; CDR3 protein: CASSIFPSANYGYTF
J gene: TRBJ2-7; clone size: .; D gene: TRBD1; V gene: TRBV19; CDR3 DNA: TGTGCCAGTGGACCGGGACAGGGGGTTTACGAGCAGTACTTC; CDR3 protein: CASGPGQGVYEQYF
J gene: TRBJ1-5; clone size: .; D gene: .; V gene: TRBV5-5; CDR3 DNA: TGTGCCAGCAGCCCGAGTGTGGGGAGCAATCAGCCCCAGCATTTT; CDR3 protein: CASSPSVGSNQPQHF
J gene: TRBJ2-7; clone size: once; D gene: TRBD1; V gene: TRBV28; CDR3 DNA: TGTGCCAGCAGTTGGCCACCCGACAGGGGAGGTTTCTACGAGCAGTACTTC; CDR3 protein: CASSWPPDRGGFYEQYF
J gene: TRBJ2-1; clone size: .; D gene: .; V gene: TRBV7-8; CDR3 DNA: TGTGCCAGCGGATTCAATGAGCAGTTCTTC; CDR3 protein: CASGFNEQFF
J gene: TRBJ2-2; clone size: .; D gene: .; V gene: TRBV27; CDR3 DNA: TGTGCCAGCAGTTTAACAGGGCACCGGGAGCTGTTTTTT; CDR3 protein: CASSLTGHRELFF
J gene: TRBJ2-3; clone size: .; D gene: TRBD2; V gene: TRBV27; CDR3 DNA: TGTGCCAGCAGTACAAGACGACTAACCAGCGGGAGTAGTAGAGATACGCAGTATTTT; CDR3 protein: CASSTRRLTSGSSRDTQYF
J gene: TRBJ2-5; clone size: .; D gene: .; V gene: TRBV5-4; CDR3 DNA: TGTGCCAGCAGCTTGGCTAACCAAGAGACCCAGTACTTC; CDR3 protein: CASSLANQETQYF
J gene: TRBJ2-7; clone size: .; D gene: .; V gene: TRBV7-9; CDR3 DNA: TGTGCCAGCAGCGGTGGACTCACACCGGGGGAGCAGTACTTC; CDR3 protein: CASSGGLTPGEQYF
J gene: TRBJ2-2; clone size: once; D gene: TRBD2; V gene: TRBV29-1; CDR3 DNA: TGCAGCGTTGGGGACTATGTTTCCACCGGGGAGCTGTTTTTT; CDR3 protein: CSVGDYVSTGELFF
J gene: TRBJ2-1; clone size: .; D gene: .; V gene: TRBV7-6; CDR3 DNA: TGTGCCAGCAGTGACGTCGGCGGGATTAATGAGCAGTTCTTC; CDR3 protein: CASSDVGGINEQFF